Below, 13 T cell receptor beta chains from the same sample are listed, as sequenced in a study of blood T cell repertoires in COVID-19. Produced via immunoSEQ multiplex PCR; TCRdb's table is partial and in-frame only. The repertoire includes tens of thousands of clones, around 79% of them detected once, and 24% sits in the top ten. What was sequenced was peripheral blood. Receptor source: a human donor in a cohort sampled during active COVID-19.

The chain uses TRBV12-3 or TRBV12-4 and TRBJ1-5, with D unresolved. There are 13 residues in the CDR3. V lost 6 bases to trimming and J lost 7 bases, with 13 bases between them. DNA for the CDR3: TGTGCCAGCAGGTCCTGGAGTGGGCAGCCCCAGCATTTT. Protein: CASRSWSGQPQHF.

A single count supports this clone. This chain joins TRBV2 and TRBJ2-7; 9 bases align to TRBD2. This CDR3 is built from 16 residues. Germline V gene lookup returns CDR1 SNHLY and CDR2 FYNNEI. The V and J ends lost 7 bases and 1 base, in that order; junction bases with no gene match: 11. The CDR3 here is CASNQVSGRGSYEQYF. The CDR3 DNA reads TGTGCCAGCAATCAAGTTAGCGGGAGAGGGTCCTACGAGCAGTACTTC.

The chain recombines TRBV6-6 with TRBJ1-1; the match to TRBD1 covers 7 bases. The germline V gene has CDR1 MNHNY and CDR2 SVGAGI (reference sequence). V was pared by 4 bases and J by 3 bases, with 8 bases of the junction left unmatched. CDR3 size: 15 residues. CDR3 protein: CASSSRQGIHTEAFF. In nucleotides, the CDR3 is TGTGCCAGCAGTTCCCGACAGGGAATACACACTGAAGCTTTCTTT.

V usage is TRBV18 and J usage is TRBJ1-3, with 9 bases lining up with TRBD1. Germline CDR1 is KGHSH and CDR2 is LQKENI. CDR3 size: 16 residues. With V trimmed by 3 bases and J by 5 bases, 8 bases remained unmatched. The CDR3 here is CASSPSLGQGRNTIYF. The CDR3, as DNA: TGTGCCAGCTCACCCTCCCTAGGACAGGGGCGAAACACCATATATTTT. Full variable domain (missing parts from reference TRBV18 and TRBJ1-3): NAGVMQNPRHLVRRRGQEARLRCSPMKGHSHVYWYRQLPEEGLKFMVYLQKENIIDESGMPKERFSAEFPKEGPSILRIQQVVRGDSAAYFCASSPSLGQGRNTIYFGEGSWLTVV.

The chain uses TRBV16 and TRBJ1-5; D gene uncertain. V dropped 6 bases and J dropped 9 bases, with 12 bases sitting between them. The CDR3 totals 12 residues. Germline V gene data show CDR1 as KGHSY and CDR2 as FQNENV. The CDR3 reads CASSPSPSPQHF. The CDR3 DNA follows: TGTGCCAGCAGTCCCTCCCCGTCGCCCCAGCATTTT.

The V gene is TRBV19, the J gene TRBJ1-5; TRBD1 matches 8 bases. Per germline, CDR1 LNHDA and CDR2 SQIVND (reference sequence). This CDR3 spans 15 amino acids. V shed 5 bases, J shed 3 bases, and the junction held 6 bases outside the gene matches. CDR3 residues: CASSQDRGDNQPQHF. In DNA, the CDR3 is TGTGCCAGTAGTCAAGACAGGGGCGACAATCAGCCCCAGCATTTT.

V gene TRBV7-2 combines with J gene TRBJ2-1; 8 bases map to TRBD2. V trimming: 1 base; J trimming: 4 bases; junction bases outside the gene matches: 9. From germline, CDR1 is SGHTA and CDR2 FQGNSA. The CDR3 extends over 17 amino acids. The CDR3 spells CASSLGASGLSYNEQFF. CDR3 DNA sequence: TGTGCCAGCAGCTTAGGGGCTAGCGGGTTATCTTACAATGAGCAGTTCTTC.

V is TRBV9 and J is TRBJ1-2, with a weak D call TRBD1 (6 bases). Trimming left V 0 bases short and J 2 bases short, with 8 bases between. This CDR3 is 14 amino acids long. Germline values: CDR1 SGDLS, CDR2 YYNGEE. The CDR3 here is CASSVGTGNYGYTF. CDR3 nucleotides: TGTGCCAGCAGCGTAGGTACAGGGAACTATGGCTACACCTTC.

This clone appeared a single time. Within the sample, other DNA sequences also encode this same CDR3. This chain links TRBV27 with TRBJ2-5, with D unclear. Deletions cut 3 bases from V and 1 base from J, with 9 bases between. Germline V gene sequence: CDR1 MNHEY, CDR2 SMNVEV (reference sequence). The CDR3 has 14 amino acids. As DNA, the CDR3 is TGTGCCAGCAGTTTGAAGAGCGTCCAAGAGACCCAGTACTTC. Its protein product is CASSLKSVQETQYF.

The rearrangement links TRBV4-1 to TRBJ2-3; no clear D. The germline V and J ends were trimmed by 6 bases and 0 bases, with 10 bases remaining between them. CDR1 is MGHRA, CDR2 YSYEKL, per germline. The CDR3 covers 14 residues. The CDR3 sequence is CASRPESSTDTQYF. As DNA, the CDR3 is TGCGCCAGCAGGCCCGAGTCTAGCACAGATACGCAGTATTTT.

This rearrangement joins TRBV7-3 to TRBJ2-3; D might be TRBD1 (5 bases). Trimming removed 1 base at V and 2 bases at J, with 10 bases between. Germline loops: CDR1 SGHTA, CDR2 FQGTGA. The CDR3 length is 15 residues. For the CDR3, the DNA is TGTGCCAGCAGCTTAATCAAGGGGCCCACAGATACGCAGTATTTT. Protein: CASSLIKGPTDTQYF.

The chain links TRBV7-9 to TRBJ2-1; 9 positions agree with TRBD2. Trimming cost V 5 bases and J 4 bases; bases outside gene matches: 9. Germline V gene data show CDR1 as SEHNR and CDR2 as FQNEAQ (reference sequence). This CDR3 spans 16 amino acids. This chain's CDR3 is CASSPPRLAVYNEQFF. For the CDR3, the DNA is TGTGCCAGCAGCCCTCCCCGACTAGCGGTTTACAATGAGCAGTTCTTC.

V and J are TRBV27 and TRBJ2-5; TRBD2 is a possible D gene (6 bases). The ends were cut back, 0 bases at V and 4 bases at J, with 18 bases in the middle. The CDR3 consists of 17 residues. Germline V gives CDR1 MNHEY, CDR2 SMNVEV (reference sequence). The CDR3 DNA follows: TGTGCCAGCAGTTTATCCCGGGGGACCGAGACCGGAGAGACCCAGTACTTC. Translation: CASSLSRGTETGETQYF.